This TCR beta chain emerged from a study of blood T cell repertoires in COVID-19. Background on the study: The origin of the acute and convalescent COVID-19 samples was the United States, Italy and Spain.

This table comes from immunoSEQ multiplex PCR, and its TCRdb copy is limited to in-frame clones, with some not included. This sample has approximately 90,000 clones, with roughly 80% found just once. This CDR3 comprises 17 residues. The germline V gene encodes CDR1 MNHEY and CDR2 SVGEGT. The trim removed 2 bases at V and 4 bases at J, leaving 12 bases unmatched. Sequencing input: peripheral blood. The source is a man aged 55 to 69 with acute or convalescent COVID-19. This chain joins TRBV6-2 or TRBV6-3 and TRBJ2-3, with 7 bases that match TRBD1. CDR3 residues: CASSYGTEIPHPDTQYF. CDR3 DNA sequence: TGTGCCAGCAGTTACGGGACAGAGATCCCGCATCCAGATACGCAGTATTTT.